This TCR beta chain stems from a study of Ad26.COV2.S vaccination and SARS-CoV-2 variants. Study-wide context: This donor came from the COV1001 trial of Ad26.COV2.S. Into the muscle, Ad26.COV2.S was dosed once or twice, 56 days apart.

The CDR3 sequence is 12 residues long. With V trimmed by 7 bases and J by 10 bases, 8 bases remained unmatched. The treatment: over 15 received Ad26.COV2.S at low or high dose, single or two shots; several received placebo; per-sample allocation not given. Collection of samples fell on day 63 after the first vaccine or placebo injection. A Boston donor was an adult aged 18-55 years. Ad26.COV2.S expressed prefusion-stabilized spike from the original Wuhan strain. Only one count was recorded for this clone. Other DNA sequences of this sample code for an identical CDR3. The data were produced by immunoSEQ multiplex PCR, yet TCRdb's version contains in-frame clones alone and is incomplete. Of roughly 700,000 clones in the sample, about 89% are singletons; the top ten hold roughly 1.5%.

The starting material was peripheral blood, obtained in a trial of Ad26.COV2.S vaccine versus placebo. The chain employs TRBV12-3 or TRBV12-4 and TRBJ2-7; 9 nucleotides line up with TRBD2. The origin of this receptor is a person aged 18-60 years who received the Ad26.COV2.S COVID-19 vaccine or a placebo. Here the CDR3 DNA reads TGTGCCAGCACCTTAGGCGGGGGGGTACAGTACTTC. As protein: CASTLGGGVQYF.